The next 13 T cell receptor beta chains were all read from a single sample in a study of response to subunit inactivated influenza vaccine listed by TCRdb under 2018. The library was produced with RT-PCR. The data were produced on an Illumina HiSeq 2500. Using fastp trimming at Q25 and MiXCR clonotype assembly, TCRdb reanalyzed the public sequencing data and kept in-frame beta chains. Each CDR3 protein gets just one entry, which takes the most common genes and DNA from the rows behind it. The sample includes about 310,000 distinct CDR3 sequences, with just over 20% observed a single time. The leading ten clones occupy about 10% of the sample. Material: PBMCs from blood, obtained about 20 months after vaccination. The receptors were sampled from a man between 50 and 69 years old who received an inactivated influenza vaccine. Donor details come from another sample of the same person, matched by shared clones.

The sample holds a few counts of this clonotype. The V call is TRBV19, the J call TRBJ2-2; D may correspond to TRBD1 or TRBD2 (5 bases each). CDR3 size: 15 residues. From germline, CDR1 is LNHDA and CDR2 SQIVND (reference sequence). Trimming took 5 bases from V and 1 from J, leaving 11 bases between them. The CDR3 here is CASSLGTRNTGELFF. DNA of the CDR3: TGTGCCAGTAGTTTGGGGACGAGGAACACCGGGGAGCTGTTTTTT.

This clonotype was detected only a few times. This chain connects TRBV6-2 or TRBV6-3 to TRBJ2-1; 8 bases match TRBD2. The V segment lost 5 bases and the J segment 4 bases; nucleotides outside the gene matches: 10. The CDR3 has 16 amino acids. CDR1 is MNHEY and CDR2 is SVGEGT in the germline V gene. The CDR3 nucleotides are TGTGCCAGCAGTCACCCTCCCGGGAGGGCTTACAATGAGCAGTTCTTC. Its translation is CASSHPPGRAYNEQFF.

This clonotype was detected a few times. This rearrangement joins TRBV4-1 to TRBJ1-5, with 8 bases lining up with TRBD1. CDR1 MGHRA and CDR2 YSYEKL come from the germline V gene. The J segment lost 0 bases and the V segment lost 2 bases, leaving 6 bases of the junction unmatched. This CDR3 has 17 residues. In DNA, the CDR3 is TGCGCCAGCAGCCAAATCGACAGGGGTTATAGCAATCAGCCCCAGCATTTT. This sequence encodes CASSQIDRGYSNQPQHF.

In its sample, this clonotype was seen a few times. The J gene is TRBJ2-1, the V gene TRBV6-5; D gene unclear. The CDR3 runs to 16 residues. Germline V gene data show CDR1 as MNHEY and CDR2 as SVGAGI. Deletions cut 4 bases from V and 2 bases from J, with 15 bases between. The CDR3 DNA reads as TGTGCCAGCAGTTCCCGACCTAGGTTTGCCTACAATGAGCAGTTCTTC. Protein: CASSSRPRFAYNEQFF.

Here the CDR3 reads CASSPSPPTQETQYF. As DNA, the CDR3 is TGCGCCAGCAGCCCCTCCCCGCCCACCCAAGAGACCCAGTACTTC. The V call is TRBV5-1, the J call TRBJ2-5; D is undetermined. This CDR3 has 15 amino acids. Trimming cost V 4 bases and J 1 base, with 14 bases left between them. The germline V gene encodes CDR1 SGHRS and CDR2 YFSETQ.

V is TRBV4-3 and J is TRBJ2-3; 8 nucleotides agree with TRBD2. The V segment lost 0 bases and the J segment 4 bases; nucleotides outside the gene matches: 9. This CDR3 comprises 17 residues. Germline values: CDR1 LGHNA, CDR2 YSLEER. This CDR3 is CASSQDTGGGFADTQYF. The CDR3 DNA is TGCGCCAGCAGCCAAGATACCGGCGGGGGGTTTGCAGATACGCAGTATTTT.

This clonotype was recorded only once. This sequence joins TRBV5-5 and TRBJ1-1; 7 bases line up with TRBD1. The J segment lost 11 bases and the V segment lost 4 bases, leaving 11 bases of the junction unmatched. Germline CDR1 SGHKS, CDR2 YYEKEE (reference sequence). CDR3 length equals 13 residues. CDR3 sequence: CASSGTDLLVAFF. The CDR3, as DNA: TGTGCCAGCAGCGGGACAGACCTGCTCGTGGCTTTCTTT.

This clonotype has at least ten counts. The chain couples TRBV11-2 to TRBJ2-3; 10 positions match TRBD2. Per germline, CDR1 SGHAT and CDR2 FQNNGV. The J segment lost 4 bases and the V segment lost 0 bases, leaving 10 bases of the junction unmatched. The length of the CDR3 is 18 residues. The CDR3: CASSLDTLAGDSADTQYF. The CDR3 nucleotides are TGTGCCAGCAGCTTAGATACCCTAGCGGGAGATAGCGCAGATACGCAGTATTTT.

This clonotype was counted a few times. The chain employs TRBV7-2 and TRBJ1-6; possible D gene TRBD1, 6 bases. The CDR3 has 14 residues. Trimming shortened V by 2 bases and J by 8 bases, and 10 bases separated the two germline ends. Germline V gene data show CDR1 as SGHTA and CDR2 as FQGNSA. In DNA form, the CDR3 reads TGTGCCAGCAGCTTACCGGGGGGGCATTCACCCCTCCACTTT. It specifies CASSLPGGHSPLHF.

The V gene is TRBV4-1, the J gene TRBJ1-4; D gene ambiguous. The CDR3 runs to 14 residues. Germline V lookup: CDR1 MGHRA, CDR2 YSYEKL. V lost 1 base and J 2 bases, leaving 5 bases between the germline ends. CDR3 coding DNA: TGCGCCAGCAGCCAAGGGGAGACTAATGAAAAACTGTTTTTT. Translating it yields CASSQGETNEKLFF.

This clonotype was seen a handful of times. Written as DNA, the CDR3 is TGTGCCAGCAGTTTTGGGGGCAATGAGCAGTTCTTC. It codes for CASSFGGNEQFF. V gene TRBV6-2 or TRBV6-3 combines with J gene TRBJ2-1; D is possibly TRBD1 or TRBD2 (5 bases each). The germline CDR1 and CDR2 sequences are MNHEY and SVGEGT. This CDR3 spans 12 amino acids. Trimming removed 4 bases from V and 6 bases from J, with 7 bases in between.

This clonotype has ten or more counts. The CDR3 region has the DNA TGCAGTGCTAGAGAAGGACATTCGAACACTGAAGCTTTCTTT. It translates to CSAREGHSNTEAFF. The chain couples TRBV20-1 to TRBJ1-1; maybe TRBD1 (5 bases). The V gene's germline CDR1 is DFQATT and CDR2 SNEGSKA (reference sequence). The CDR3 sequence is 14 residues long. The V gene lost 0 bases and the J gene lost 1 base, with 9 bases spanning the gap.

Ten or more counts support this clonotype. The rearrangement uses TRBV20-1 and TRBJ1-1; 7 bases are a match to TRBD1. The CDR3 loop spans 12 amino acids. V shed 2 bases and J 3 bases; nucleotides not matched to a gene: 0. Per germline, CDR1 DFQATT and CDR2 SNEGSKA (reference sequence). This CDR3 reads CSARQGDTEAFF. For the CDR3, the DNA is TGCAGTGCTAGACAGGGGGACACTGAAGCTTTCTTT.